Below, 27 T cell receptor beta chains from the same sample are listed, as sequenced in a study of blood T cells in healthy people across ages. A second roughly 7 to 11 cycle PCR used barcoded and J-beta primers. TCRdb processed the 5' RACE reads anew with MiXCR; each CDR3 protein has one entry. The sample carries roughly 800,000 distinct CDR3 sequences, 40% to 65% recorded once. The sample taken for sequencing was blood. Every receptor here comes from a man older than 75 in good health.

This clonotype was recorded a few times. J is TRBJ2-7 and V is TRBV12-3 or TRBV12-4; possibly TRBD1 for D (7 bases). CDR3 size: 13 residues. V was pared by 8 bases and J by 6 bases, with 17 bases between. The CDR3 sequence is CASRWAQGGEQYF. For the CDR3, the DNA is TGTGCCAGCCGGTGGGCTCAGGGGGGCGAGCAGTACTTC.

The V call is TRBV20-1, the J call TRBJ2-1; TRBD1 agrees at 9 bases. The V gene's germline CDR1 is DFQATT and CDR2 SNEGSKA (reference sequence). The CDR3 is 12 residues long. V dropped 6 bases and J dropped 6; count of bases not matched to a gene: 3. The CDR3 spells CSAEQGANEQFF. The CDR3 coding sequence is TGCAGTGCCGAACAGGGGGCCAATGAGCAGTTCTTC.

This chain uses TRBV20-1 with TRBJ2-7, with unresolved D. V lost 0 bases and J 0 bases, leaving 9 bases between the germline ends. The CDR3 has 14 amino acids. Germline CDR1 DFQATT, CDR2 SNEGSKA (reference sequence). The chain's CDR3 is CSARDPRTSYEQYF. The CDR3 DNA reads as TGCAGTGCTAGAGATCCCCGGACCTCCTACGAGCAGTACTTC.

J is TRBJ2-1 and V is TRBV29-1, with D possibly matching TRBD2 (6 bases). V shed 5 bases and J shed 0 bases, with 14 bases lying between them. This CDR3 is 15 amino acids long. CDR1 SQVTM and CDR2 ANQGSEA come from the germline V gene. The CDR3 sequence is CSVITGLSSYNEQFF. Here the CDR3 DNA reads TGCAGCGTTATCACGGGACTCAGCTCCTACAATGAGCAGTTCTTC.

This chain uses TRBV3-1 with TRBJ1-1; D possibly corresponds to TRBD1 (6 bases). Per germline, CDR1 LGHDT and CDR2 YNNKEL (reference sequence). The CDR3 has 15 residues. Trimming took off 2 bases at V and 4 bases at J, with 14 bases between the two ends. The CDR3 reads CASSQLQGMRTEAFF. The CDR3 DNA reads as TGTGCCAGCAGCCAATTACAGGGTATGCGCACTGAAGCTTTCTTT.

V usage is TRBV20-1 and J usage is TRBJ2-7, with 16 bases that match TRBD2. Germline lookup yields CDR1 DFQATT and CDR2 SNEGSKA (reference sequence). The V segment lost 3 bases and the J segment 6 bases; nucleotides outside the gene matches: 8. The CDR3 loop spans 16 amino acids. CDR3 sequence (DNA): TGCAGTGCTAGGGGACTAGCGGGAGGGGCCGTGGCCGAGCAGTACTTC. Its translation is CSARGLAGGAVAEQYF.

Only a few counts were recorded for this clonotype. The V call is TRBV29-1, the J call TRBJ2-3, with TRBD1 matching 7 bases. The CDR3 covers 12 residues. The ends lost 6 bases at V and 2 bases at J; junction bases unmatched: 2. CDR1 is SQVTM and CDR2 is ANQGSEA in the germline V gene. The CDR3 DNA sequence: TGCAGCGTGGGGACAGACACAGATACGCAGTATTTT. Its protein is CSVGTDTDTQYF.

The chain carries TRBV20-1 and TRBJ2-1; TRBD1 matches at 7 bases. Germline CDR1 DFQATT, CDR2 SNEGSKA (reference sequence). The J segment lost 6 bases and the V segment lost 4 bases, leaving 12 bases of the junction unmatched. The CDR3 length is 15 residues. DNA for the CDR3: TGCAGTGCTATCGACCCGGGACAGCCACCCAATGAGCAGTTCTTC. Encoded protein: CSAIDPGQPPNEQFF.

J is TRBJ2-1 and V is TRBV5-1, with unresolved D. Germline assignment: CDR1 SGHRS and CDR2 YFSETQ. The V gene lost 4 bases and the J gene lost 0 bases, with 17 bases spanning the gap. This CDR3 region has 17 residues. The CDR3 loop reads CASSGFYDEGSYNEQFF. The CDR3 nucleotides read TGCGCCAGCAGCGGCTTCTACGACGAAGGCTCCTACAATGAGCAGTTCTTC.

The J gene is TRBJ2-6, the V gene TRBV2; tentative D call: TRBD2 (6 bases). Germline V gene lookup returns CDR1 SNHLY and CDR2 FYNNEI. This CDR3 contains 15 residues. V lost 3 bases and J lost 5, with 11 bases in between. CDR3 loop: CASSDGGSRANVLTF. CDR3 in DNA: TGTGCCAGCAGTGACGGGGGAAGTAGGGCCAACGTCCTGACTTTC.

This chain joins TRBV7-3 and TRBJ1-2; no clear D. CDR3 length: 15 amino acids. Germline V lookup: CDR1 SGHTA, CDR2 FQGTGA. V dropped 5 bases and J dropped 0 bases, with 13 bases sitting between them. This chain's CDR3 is CASSPSGRANYGYTF. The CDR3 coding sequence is TGTGCCAGCAGCCCTAGTGGGAGAGCTAACTATGGCTACACCTTC.

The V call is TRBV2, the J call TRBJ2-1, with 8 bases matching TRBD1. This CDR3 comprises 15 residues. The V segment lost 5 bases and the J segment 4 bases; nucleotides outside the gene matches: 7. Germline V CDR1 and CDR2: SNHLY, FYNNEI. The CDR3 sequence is CASSQTGAEYNEQFF. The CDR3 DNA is TGTGCCAGCAGTCAGACAGGGGCCGAATACAATGAGCAGTTCTTC.

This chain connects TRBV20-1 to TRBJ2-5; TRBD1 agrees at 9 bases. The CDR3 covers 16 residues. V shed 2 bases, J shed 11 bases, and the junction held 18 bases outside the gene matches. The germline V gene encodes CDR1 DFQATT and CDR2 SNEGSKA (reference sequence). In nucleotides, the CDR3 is TGCAGTGCTAGAAAGGGACAGGGATGGAGATTGGGTGAGCAGTACTTC. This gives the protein CSARKGQGWRLGEQYF.

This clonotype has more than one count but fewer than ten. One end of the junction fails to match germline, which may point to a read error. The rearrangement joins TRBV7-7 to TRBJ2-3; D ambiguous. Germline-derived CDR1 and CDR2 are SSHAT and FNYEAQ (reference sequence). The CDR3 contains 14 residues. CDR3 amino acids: CASSSYGGTDTQYF. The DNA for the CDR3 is TGTGCTAGCAGTTCTTACGGAGGCACAGATACGCAGTATTTT.

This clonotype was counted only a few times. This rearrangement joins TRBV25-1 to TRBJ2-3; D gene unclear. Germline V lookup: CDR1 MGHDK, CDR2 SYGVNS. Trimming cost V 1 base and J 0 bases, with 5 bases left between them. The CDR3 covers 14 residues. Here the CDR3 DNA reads TGTGCCAGCAGTGAATGGGCTAGCACAGATACGCAGTATTTT. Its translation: CASSEWASTDTQYF.

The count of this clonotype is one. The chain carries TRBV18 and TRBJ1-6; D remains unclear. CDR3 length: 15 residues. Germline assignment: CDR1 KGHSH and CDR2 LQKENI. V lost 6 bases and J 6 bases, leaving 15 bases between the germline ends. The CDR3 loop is CASSIAALSNSPLHF. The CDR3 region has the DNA TGTGCCAGCTCCATCGCAGCCCTAAGTAATTCACCCCTCCACTTT.

CDR3 region: CASSFSGRPNYGYTF. CDR3 nucleotide sequence: TGTGCCAGCAGTTTTTCGGGCAGGCCTAACTATGGCTACACCTTC. V gene TRBV27 combines with J gene TRBJ1-2; D call uncertain. Per the germline V gene, CDR1 is MNHEY and CDR2 is SMNVEV (reference sequence). CDR3 length: 15 residues. With 3 bases removed from V and 0 bases from J, the gap between germline ends came to 11 bases.

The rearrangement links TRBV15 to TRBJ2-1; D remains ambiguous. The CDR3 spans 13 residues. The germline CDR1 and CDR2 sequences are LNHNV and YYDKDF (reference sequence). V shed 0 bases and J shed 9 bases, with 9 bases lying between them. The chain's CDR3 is CATSRETPGEQFF. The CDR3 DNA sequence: TGTGCCACCAGCAGAGAAACCCCCGGTGAGCAGTTCTTC. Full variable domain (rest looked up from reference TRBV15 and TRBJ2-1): DAMVIQNPRYQVTQFGKPVTLSCSQTLNHNVMYWYQQKSSQAPKLLFHYYDKDFNNEADTPDNFQSRRPNTSFCFLDIRSPGLGDTAMYLCATSRETPGEQFFGPGTRLTVL.

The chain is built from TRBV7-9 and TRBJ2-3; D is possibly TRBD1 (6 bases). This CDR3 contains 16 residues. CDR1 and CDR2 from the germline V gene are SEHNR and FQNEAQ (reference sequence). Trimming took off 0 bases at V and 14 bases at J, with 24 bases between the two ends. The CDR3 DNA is TGTGCCAGCAGCTTAGCGGGGGCAGGGACCCACAGATACGCGTATTTT. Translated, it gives CASSLAGAGTHRYAYF. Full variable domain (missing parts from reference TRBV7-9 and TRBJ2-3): DTGVSQNPRHKITKRGQNVTFRCDPISEHNRLYWYRQTLGQGPEFLTYFQNEAQLEKSRLLSDRFSAERPKGSFSTLEIQRTEQGDSAMYLCASSLAGAGTHRYAYFGPGTRLTVL.

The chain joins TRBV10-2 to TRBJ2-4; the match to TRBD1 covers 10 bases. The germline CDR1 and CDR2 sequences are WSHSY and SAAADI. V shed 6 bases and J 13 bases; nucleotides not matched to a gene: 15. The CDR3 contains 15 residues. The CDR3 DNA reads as TGCGCCAGCAGCAGCTCGGGACAGGGGTTTGGGGAGCAGTACTTC. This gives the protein CASSSSGQGFGEQYF.

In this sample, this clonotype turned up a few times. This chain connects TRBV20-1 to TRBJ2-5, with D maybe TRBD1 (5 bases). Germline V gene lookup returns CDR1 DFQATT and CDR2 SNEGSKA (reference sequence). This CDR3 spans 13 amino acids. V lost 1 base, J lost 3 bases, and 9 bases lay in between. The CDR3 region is CSARAGPEETQYF. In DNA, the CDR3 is TGCAGTGCTAGAGCAGGGCCGGAAGAGACCCAGTACTTC.

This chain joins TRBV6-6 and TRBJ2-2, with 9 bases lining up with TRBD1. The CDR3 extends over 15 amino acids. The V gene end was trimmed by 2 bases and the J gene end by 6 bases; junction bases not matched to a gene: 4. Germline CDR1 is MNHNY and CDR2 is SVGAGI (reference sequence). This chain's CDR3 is CASSYGDRESGELFF. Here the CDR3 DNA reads TGTGCCAGCAGTTACGGGGACAGGGAATCCGGGGAGCTGTTTTTT.

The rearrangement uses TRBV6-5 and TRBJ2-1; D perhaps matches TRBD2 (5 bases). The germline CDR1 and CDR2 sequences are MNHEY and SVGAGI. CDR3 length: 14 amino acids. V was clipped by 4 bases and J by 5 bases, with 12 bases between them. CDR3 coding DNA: TGTGCCAGCAGTTTCCCGGGAAGGGACAATGAGCAGTTCTTC. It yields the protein CASSFPGRDNEQFF.

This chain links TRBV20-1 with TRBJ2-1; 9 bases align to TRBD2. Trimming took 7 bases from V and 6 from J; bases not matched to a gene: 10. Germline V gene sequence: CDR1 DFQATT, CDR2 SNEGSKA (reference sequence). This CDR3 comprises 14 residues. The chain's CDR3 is CSVRGLAGPNEQFF. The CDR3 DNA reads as TGCAGTGTCAGAGGCCTAGCGGGACCCAATGAGCAGTTCTTC.

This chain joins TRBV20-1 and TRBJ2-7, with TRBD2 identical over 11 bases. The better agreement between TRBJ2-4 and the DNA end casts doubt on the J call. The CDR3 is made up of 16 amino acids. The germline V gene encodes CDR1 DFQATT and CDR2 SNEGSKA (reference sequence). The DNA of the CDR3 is TGCAGTGCCCTCCGGTTAGCGGGAGGGCAGGAAAACATTCAGTACTTC. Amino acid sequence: CSALRLAGGQENIQYF.

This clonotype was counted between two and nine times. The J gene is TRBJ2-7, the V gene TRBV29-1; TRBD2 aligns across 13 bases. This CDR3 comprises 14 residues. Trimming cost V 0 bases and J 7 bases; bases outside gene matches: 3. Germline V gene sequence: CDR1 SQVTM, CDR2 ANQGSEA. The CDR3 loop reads CSVEDTTSGGEQYF. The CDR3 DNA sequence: TGCAGCGTTGAAGATACGACTAGCGGGGGGGAGCAGTACTTC.

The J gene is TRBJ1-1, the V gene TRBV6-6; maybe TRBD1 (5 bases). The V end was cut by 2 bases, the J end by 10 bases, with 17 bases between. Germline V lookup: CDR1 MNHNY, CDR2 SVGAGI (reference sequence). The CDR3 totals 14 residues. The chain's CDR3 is CASSYVERGRAAFF. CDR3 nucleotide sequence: TGTGCCAGCAGTTACGTCGAGAGGGGCAGAGCAGCTTTCTTT.